The 9 T cell receptor beta chains presented below share a single source sample, sequenced in a study of cytomegalovirus exposure and HLA in healthy donors. A multiplex PCR was run with 60 Vbeta primers and 13 Jbeta primers. Sequenced by immunoSEQ multiplex PCR; TCRdb stores in-frame clones only, minus some. The sample lists about 150,000 clones; more than 8% were seen once. Material for sequencing was PBMCs. The receptors shown here come from a man aged 45 to 65 in good health and CMV-seronegative.

This chain connects TRBV18 to TRBJ1-1; D is possibly TRBD1 (6 bases). The CDR3 spans 14 residues. The germline gives CDR1 KGHSH, CDR2 LQKENI. V was clipped by 3 bases and J by 5 bases, with 13 bases between them. This chain's CDR3 is CASSPQGRRTEAFF. CDR3 DNA: TGTGCCAGCTCACCTCAGGGGCGAAGGACTGAAGCTTTCTTT.

The rearrangement joins TRBV4-1 to TRBJ2-7, with 8 bases lining up with TRBD1. The CDR3 runs to 15 residues. V lost 4 bases, J lost 4 bases, and 9 bases stayed unmatched. Germline V gene sequence: CDR1 MGHRA, CDR2 YSYEKL. Here the CDR3 reads CASSPMQGAGYEQYF. The CDR3 DNA reads as TGCGCCAGCAGCCCCATGCAGGGGGCAGGTTACGAGCAGTACTTC.

The chain combines TRBV5-6 with TRBJ2-3; 7 bases align to TRBD2. The CDR3 runs to 16 residues. The ends lost 4 bases at V and 0 bases at J; junction bases unmatched: 8. Germline CDR1 is SGHDT and CDR2 is YYEEEE. The CDR3 DNA sequence: TGTGCCAGCAGCCTCATAACTAGCGCTAGCACAGATACGCAGTATTTT. Translated, it gives CASSLITSASTDTQYF.

The V gene is TRBV6-1, the J gene TRBJ2-7; possibly TRBD1 for D (6 bases). The CDR3 consists of 16 residues. V lost 4 bases and J 0 bases, leaving 16 bases between the germline ends. CDR1 and CDR2 from the germline V gene are MNHNS and SASEGT. CDR3 DNA: TGTGCCAGCAGTGGGCTTAACAGGGTTAGCTCCTACGAGCAGTACTTC. Protein product: CASSGLNRVSSYEQYF.

This sequence joins TRBV7-3 and TRBJ2-5, with 8 bases identical to TRBD2. CDR3 size: 16 residues. The germline gives CDR1 SGHTA, CDR2 FQGTGA. V lost 2 bases, J lost 5 bases, and 10 bases stayed unmatched. DNA for the CDR3: TGTGCCAGCAGCTTAGGGCGAGCGGGAGTGGGGGAGACCCAGTACTTC. Amino acids: CASSLGRAGVGETQYF. Full variable domain (outside the CDR3, taken from reference TRBV7-3 and TRBJ2-5): GAGVSQTPSNKVTEKGKYVELRCDPISGHTALYWYRQSLGQGPEFLIYFQGTGAADDSGLPNDRFFAVRPEGSVSTLKIQRTERGDSAVYLCASSLGRAGVGETQYFGPGTRLLVL.

This clone was counted ten times or more. This rearrangement joins TRBV6-1 to TRBJ2-7, with a tentative D call TRBD1 (5 bases). CDR1 and CDR2 from the germline V gene are MNHNS and SASEGT. This CDR3 region has 14 residues. V lost 2 bases and J 3 bases, leaving 11 bases between the germline ends. The CDR3 DNA reads as TGTGCCAGCAGTGAAAGGTCCAGGGACTACGAGCAGTACTTC. Translated, it gives CASSERSRDYEQYF.

V is TRBV30 and J is TRBJ1-3, with D possibly matching TRBD1 (5 bases). Germline values: CDR1 GTSNPN, CDR2 SVGIG (reference sequence). There are 16 residues in the CDR3. V was pared by 4 bases and J by 0 bases, with 16 bases between. For the CDR3, the DNA is TGTGCCTGGACTCGACAGCTACTCCACTCTGGAAACACCATATATTTT. This gives the protein CAWTRQLLHSGNTIYF.

V and J are TRBV30 and TRBJ1-6; 8 nucleotides align to TRBD1. V lost 2 bases, J lost 9 bases, and 6 bases stayed unmatched. The CDR3 length is 14 residues. From germline, CDR1 is GTSNPN and CDR2 SVGIG (reference sequence). The CDR3 DNA reads TGTGCCTGGAGTAAGGACAGGGTTGGTTCACCCCTCCACTTT. Its translation is CAWSKDRVGSPLHF. Based on the CDR3 plus reference TRBV30 and TRBJ1-6, the full variable domain is SQTIHQWPATLVQPVGSPLSLECTVEGTSNPNLYWYRQAAGRGLQLLFYSVGIGQISSEVPQNLSASRPQDRQFILSSKKLLLSDSGFYLCAWSKDRVGSPLHFGNGTRLTVT.

In this sample, this clone turned up a few times. V and J are TRBV30 and TRBJ2-5; TRBD2 matches at 10 bases. V lost 0 bases to trimming and J lost 2 bases; unmatched junction nucleotides: 3. Germline lookup yields CDR1 GTSNPN and CDR2 SVGIG (reference sequence). This CDR3 region has 15 residues. For the CDR3, the DNA is TGTGCCTGGAGTGTAGCTAGCGGGGGACAAGAGACCCAGTACTTC. Translating it yields CAWSVASGGQETQYF.